A selection of T cell receptor beta chains follows, all from one sample in a study of OX40 agonist ivuxolimab in advanced cancers. Profiled with immunoSEQ multiplex PCR; TCRdb holds only in-frame clones, not every one. The table lists about 39,000 clones, 80% to 95% of them singletons. Sequenced material: CD4+ or CD8+ T cells sorted from blood, taken in a trial of the OX40 agonist ivuxolimab. The receptors stem from an adult with an advanced solid tumor such as melanoma, head and neck, liver or kidney cancer. CDR3s include the opening cysteine and the closing phenylalanine or tryptophan. The D gene is left open where the match is weak. Clone size is shown for a subset of rows, as once, few, many or a class of expanded clone.

d_gene | abundance | j_gene | v_gene | CDR3nt | CDR3aa
NA | NA | TRBJ2-1 | TRBV11-2 | TGTGCCAGCAGTCGATACAATGAGCAGTTCTTC | CASSRYNEQFF
NA | NA | TRBJ1-5 | TRBV5-4 | TGTGCCAGCAGCGAGGACCCAACCACTCAGCCCCAGCATTTT | CASSEDPTTQPQHF
TRBD2 | NA | TRBJ2-1 | TRBV4-2 | TGTGCCAGCAGCCAATCATTTTTTGCGGGAGAAGGGAATGAGCAGTTCTTC | CASSQSFFAGEGNEQFF
TRBD2 | NA | TRBJ2-5 | TRBV4-1 | TGCGCCAGCAGCCTTCGGCGGGAGGGCCTGTCAGAGACCCAGTACTTC | CASSLRREGLSETQYF
NA | NA | TRBJ2-5 | TRBV28 | TGTGCCAGCAGTTTTTCGGAGACCCAGTACTTC | CASSFSETQYF
NA | NA | TRBJ2-7 | TRBV29-1 | TGCAGCGTCGGGGGCTTGGGCTCCTACGAGCAGTACTTC | CSVGGLGSYEQYF
NA | NA | TRBJ2-5 | TRBV27 | TGTGCCAGCAGGGCCCAAGAGACCCAGTACTTC | CASRAQETQYF
NA | once | TRBJ2-3 | TRBV7-2 | TGTGCCAGCAGCCCAGGGCCTTACACAGATACGCAGTATTTT | CASSPGPYTDTQYF
NA | NA | TRBJ2-7 | TRBV7-9 | TGTGCCAGCAGCCACCACTACGGACAAGCCTACGAGCAGTACTTC | CASSHHYGQAYEQYF
NA | NA | TRBJ1-1 | TRBV12-5 | TGTGCTAGTGGAATGGTCCGTGAAGCTTTCTTT | CASGMVREAFF
NA | NA | TRBJ2-7 | TRBV5-5 | TGTGCCAGCAGCTTGACAGGCCTCTCCTACGAGCAGTACTTC | CASSLTGLSYEQYF
TRBD1 | NA | TRBJ2-7 | TRBV9 | TGTGCCAGCAGCGCGGGACAGGGAGGGGCCTACGAGCAGTACTTC | CASSAGQGGAYEQYF
TRBD2 | NA | TRBJ2-1 | TRBV4-1 | TGCGCCAGCAGCCAAGGGTCCTTACTAGCGGGAGGGCCGTACAATGAGCAGTTCTTC | CASSQGSLLAGGPYNEQFF
NA | NA | TRBJ2-7 | TRBV29-1 | TGCAGCGCTAAGAAGAGCTACGAGCAGTACTTC | CSAKKSYEQYF
NA | NA | TRBJ1-1 | TRBV11-3 | TGTGCCAGCAGCTTTGGCCAGGGTGAAGGCACTGAAGCTTTCTTT | CASSFGQGEGTEAFF
TRBD2 | NA | TRBJ2-1 | TRBV28 | TGTGCCAGCAGTTTCACCGGGGCGCTGGTGGGAGGGCCCTCTAATGAGCAGTTCTTC | CASSFTGALVGGPSNEQFF
NA | NA | TRBJ2-2 | TRBV27 | TGTGCCAGCAGTGGGGTTAACACCGGGGAGCTGTTTTTT | CASSGVNTGELFF
NA | NA | TRBJ2-3 | TRBV9 | TGTGCCAGCAGCGCCTACTCAGATACGCAGTATTTT | CASSAYSDTQYF
NA | NA | TRBJ1-2 | TRBV7-6 | TGTGCCAGCAGCCCAACCCCCGCAGGGTTCGGCTATGGCTACACCTTC | CASSPTPAGFGYGYTF
NA | NA | TRBJ2-7 | TRBV6-5 | TGTGCCAGCAGTCTCACAGGTTTCTCCTACGAGCAGTACTTC | CASSLTGFSYEQYF
NA | NA | TRBJ2-1 | TRBV7-2 | TGTGCCAGCAGCTTAGACCCCGGGCCCAGCTATGAGCAGTTCTTC | CASSLDPGPSYEQFF
NA | NA | TRBJ2-3 | TRBV19 | TGTGCCAGTAGCGCCGGACGGGAGACAGATACGCAGTATTTT | CASSAGRETDTQYF
NA | NA | TRBJ1-6 | TRBV4-3 | TGCGCCAGCAGCCAGGCGACAATAGGGGTATTGAATTCACCCCTCCACTTT | CASSQATIGVLNSPLHF
NA | few | TRBJ2-2 | TRBV9 | TGTGCCAGCAGCCTAGTGGGCGGAGCGCTCACCGGGGAGCTGTTTTTT | CASSLVGGALTGELFF
TRBD1 | NA | TRBJ2-5 | TRBV29-1 | TGCAGCCTAAATAATGGACAGGGCCGACGGAAGACCCAGTACTTC | CSLNNGQGRRKTQYF
NA | NA | TRBJ2-2 | TRBV5-6 | TGTGCCAGCAGGTTGGTCGGGGACACCGGGGAGCTGTTTTTT | CASRLVGDTGELFF